Shown below are 26 T cell receptor beta chains from a single sample sequenced in a study of blood T cell repertoires in COVID-19. Libraries were prepared by immunoSEQ multiplex PCR; TCRdb keeps only in-frame clonotypes and omits some of them. Counted here are about 250,000 clones, 75% to 95% occurring once; the ten biggest clones make up 1.5% to 2%. Sequenced: PBMCs or T cells enriched from blood (not recorded which). These receptors all come from a woman aged 18-29 years who had recovered from COVID-19.

In this sample, this clone turned up a few times. V gene TRBV12-3 or TRBV12-4 combines with J gene TRBJ1-2; D gene unclear. The CDR3 covers 12 residues. Trimming removed 3 bases from V and 5 bases from J, with 7 bases in between. CDR3 loop: CASSLGLYGYTF. The CDR3 DNA reads as TGTGCCAGCAGTTTGGGCCTTTATGGCTACACCTTC.

In this sample, this clone turned up once. The V and J genes are TRBV7-8 and TRBJ2-7; possible D gene TRBD1, 6 bases. V lost 5 bases, J lost 0 bases, and 11 bases lay in between. This CDR3 has 14 residues. Germline-derived CDR1 and CDR2 are SGHVS and FQNEAQ. CDR3 sequence reads: CASSLDRSSYEQYF. The CDR3 bases are TGTGCCAGCAGCCTTGACAGGTCCTCCTACGAGCAGTACTTC.

The chain has TRBV6-5 and TRBJ1-1; TRBD1 aligns across 9 bases. The length of the CDR3 is 15 residues. V trimming: 5 bases; J trimming: 5 bases; junction bases outside the gene matches: 9. The germline gives CDR1 MNHEY, CDR2 SVGAGI. This CDR3 reads CASSPTGGASTEAFF. The CDR3 coding sequence is TGTGCCAGCAGTCCTACAGGGGGCGCCTCAACTGAAGCTTTCTTT.

The chain uses TRBV11-3 and TRBJ2-5, with 10 bases identical to TRBD1. CDR3 length: 16 amino acids. CDR1 is SGHNT, CDR2 YENEEA, per germline. V lost 5 bases to trimming and J lost 2 bases; unmatched junction nucleotides: 8. The CDR3 protein is CASSPGTGARQETQYF. CDR3 bases: TGTGCCAGCAGCCCGGGGACAGGGGCGCGGCAAGAGACCCAGTACTTC.

This clone occurred a few times. This chain connects TRBV4-1 to TRBJ1-3; 9 bases align to TRBD1. The trim removed 0 bases at V and 0 bases at J, leaving 6 bases unmatched. Germline loops: CDR1 MGHRA, CDR2 YSYEKL. CDR3 length: 18 amino acids. The CDR3 protein is CASSQDLGQGSSGNTIYF. The DNA for the CDR3 is TGCGCCAGCAGCCAAGATCTTGGACAGGGGAGCTCTGGAAACACCATATATTTT.

CDR3 bases: TGTGCCAGCAGGAGGGACAAAACGAACTATGGCTACACCTTC. It is translated as CASRRDKTNYGYTF. The rearrangement uses TRBV6-5 and TRBJ1-2, with D possibly matching TRBD1 (6 bases). V was cut by 6 bases and J by 2 bases, with 13 bases left in between. The germline gives CDR1 MNHEY, CDR2 SVGAGI. The length of the CDR3 is 14 residues.

The sample holds one count of this clone. The chain links TRBV13 to TRBJ1-5; maybe TRBD1 (5 bases). Germline V CDR1 and CDR2: PRHDT, FYEKMQ (reference sequence). V gave up 3 bases and J gave up 9 bases, with 9 bases separating them. The CDR3 covers 12 residues. The chain's CDR3 is CASSFPGLPQHF. For the CDR3, the DNA is TGTGCCAGCAGCTTTCCGGGACTGCCCCAGCATTTT.

The chain uses TRBV4-1 and TRBJ1-2; D ambiguous. Between the trimmed V and J ends, which lost 0 bases and 5 bases, there was a span of 19 bases. Germline V lookup: CDR1 MGHRA, CDR2 YSYEKL. The CDR3 spans 17 residues. This chain's CDR3 is CASSQEWVGLPGYGYTF. CDR3 nucleotide sequence: TGCGCCAGCAGCCAAGAATGGGTCGGACTACCTGGGTATGGCTACACCTTC.

The chain employs TRBV2 and TRBJ2-1, with D possibly being TRBD2 (5 bases). With 8 bases removed from V and 7 bases from J, the gap between germline ends came to 18 bases. The CDR3 is 14 amino acids. Germline loops: CDR1 SNHLY, CDR2 FYNNEI. CDR3 protein: CASSGNWLNNEQFF. CDR3 DNA: TGTGCCAGCTCGGGGAATTGGCTGAATAATGAGCAGTTCTTC. The full variable domain, completed using reference TRBV2 and TRBJ2-1, is EPEVTQTPSHQVTQMGQEVILRCVPISNHLYFYWYRQILGQKVEFLVSFYNNEISEKSEIFDDQFSVERPDGSNFTLKIRSTKLEDSAMYFCASSGNWLNNEQFFGPGTRLTVL.

The V call is TRBV3-1 (or the pseudogene TRBV3-2), the J call TRBJ1-2; D is undetermined. The CDR3 is made up of 13 amino acids. Germline CDR1 and CDR2: LGHDT and YNNKEL (reference sequence). The V and J ends lost 3 bases and 6 bases respectively, with 11 bases between them. This chain's CDR3 is CASSQSRYNGYTF. CDR3 DNA sequence: TGTGCCAGCAGCCAGAGCAGGTATAATGGCTACACCTTC.

The chain combines TRBV11-3 with TRBJ2-1; 8 bases agree with TRBD2. V lost 5 bases and J lost 7; bases outside the gene matches: 7. The germline gives CDR1 SGHNT, CDR2 YENEEA. The CDR3 loop spans 14 amino acids. CDR3 sequence reads: CASSPNRGGNEQFF. The CDR3 DNA reads as TGTGCCAGCAGCCCGAACCGCGGGGGGAATGAGCAGTTCTTC.

This chain uses TRBV5-4 with TRBJ1-6; D is perhaps TRBD1 (5 bases). V was trimmed by 0 bases and J by 7 bases, leaving 17 bases between them. Germline CDR1 reads SGHNT; CDR2 reads YYREEE (reference sequence). This CDR3 is built from 17 residues. CDR3 sequence: CASSLGRGEWDNSPLHF. CDR3 nucleotides: TGTGCCAGCAGCTTGGGGCGCGGGGAATGGGACAATTCACCCCTCCACTTT.

The rearrangement uses TRBV9 and TRBJ2-2, with D possibly being TRBD2 (7 bases). From germline, CDR1 is SGDLS and CDR2 YYNGEE. Trimming left V 0 bases short and J 8 bases short, with 11 bases between. There are 14 residues in the CDR3. CDR3 sequence reads: CASSVGGGKGELFF. The CDR3 region has the DNA TGTGCCAGCAGCGTAGGCGGGGGCAAGGGGGAGCTGTTTTTT.

The chain employs TRBV25-1 and TRBJ2-5; D not resolved. V was trimmed by 3 bases and J by 1 base, leaving 9 bases between them. The CDR3 sequence is 14 residues long. Germline V gene data show CDR1 as MGHDK and CDR2 as SYGVNS. CDR3 sequence (DNA): TGTGCCAGCAGTGATCTAGTGGGCCAAGAGACCCAGTACTTC. It codes for CASSDLVGQETQYF.

The chain combines TRBV28 with TRBJ1-5, with D possibly being TRBD1 (5 bases). The CDR3 runs 14 residues. Deletions cut 11 bases from V and 0 bases from J, with 14 bases between. Per germline, CDR1 MDHEN and CDR2 SYDVKM. The CDR3, as DNA: TGTGCCGCCGGAGACAGAGATAGCAATCAGCCCCAGCATTTT. It translates to CAAGDRDSNQPQHF.

The chain has TRBV4-3 and TRBJ1-1, with D possibly matching TRBD1 (5 bases). Looked up from germline, CDR1 is LGHNA and CDR2 is YSLEER. This CDR3 has 11 amino acids. Trimming shortened V by 4 bases and J by 7 bases, and 7 bases separated the two germline ends. In nucleotides, the CDR3 is TGCGCCAGCAGCCCCGGGGGTGAAGCTTTCTTT. This codes for CASSPGGEAFF.

The chain combines TRBV5-5 with TRBJ1-6; 7 bases are a match to TRBD1. CDR1 SGHKS and CDR2 YYEKEE come from the germline V gene (reference sequence). This CDR3 region has 18 residues. V lost 4 bases to trimming and J lost 7 bases; unmatched junction nucleotides: 17. CDR3 in DNA: TGTGCCAGCAGCCGGACGGACAGGACAATAGGAACCAATTCACCCCTCCACTTT. It codes for CASSRTDRTIGTNSPLHF.

The CDR3 bases are TGTGCCAGCAGCTTAGATCGAGACTTTGAAGCTTTCTTT. It translates to CASSLDRDFEAFF. The chain links TRBV11-3 to TRBJ1-1; D gene ambiguous. The CDR3 runs 13 residues. Trimming pared 0 bases from V and 7 bases from J, leaving 9 bases between. The germline V gene has CDR1 SGHNT and CDR2 YENEEA.

The chain couples TRBV5-1 to TRBJ2-2; TRBD2 might be the D (5 bases). The germline V gene has CDR1 SGHRS and CDR2 YFSETQ. The V gene lost 3 bases and the J gene lost 4 bases, with 13 bases spanning the gap. The CDR3 is 15 amino acids. The CDR3 sequence: CASSSLSAVTGELFF. CDR3 nucleotide sequence: TGCGCCAGCAGCTCCCTTTCAGCGGTCACCGGGGAGCTGTTTTTT. Full variable domain (missing parts from reference TRBV5-1 and TRBJ2-2): KAGVTQTPRYLIKTRGQQVTLSCSPISGHRSVSWYQQTPGQGLQFLFEYFSETQRNKGNFPGRFSGRQFSNSRSEMNVSTLELGDSALYLCASSSLSAVTGELFFGEGSRLTVL.

This clone was seen once. J is TRBJ1-1 and V is TRBV2; 7 bases align to TRBD1. The V and J ends lost 6 bases and 0 bases, in that order; junction bases with no gene match: 10. Germline V CDR1 and CDR2: SNHLY, FYNNEI. The CDR3 has 16 residues. In DNA, the CDR3 is TGTGCCAGCAGGATAGGGGGCGACATCATGAACACTGAAGCTTTCTTT. Residues: CASRIGGDIMNTEAFF.

The gene calls are TRBV6-1 and TRBJ2-7, with TRBD1 matching 8 bases. Germline CDR1 is MNHNS and CDR2 is SASEGT. CDR3 size: 16 residues. V was pared by 1 base and J by 3 bases, with 8 bases of the junction left unmatched. CDR3 sequence (DNA): TGTGCCAGCAGTGAAGTCAGGGGGCTTATTTTCTACGAGCAGTACTTC. It translates to CASSEVRGLIFYEQYF.

The chain employs TRBV2 and TRBJ1-5; 10 bases line up with TRBD1. CDR1 and CDR2 from the germline V gene are SNHLY and FYNNEI. The CDR3 has 16 amino acids. Trimming at V came to 4 bases and at J to 6 bases, leaving 9 bases not matched to a gene. The CDR3 nucleotides read TGTGCCAGCAGTGCTGACAGGGGGCGGTCGGGTCAGCCCCAGCATTTT. It codes for CASSADRGRSGQPQHF.

The chain has TRBV5-1 and TRBJ1-1, with D maybe TRBD1 (6 bases). Germline V gene data show CDR1 as SGHRS and CDR2 as YFSETQ. V lost 0 bases, J lost 3 bases, and 12 bases lay in between. The CDR3 runs to 15 residues. CDR3 in amino acids: CASSLVGAWDTEAFF. As DNA, the CDR3 is TGCGCCAGCAGCTTGGTGGGGGCCTGGGACACTGAAGCTTTCTTT.

The chain employs TRBV2 and TRBJ1-6, with a tentative D call TRBD1 (6 bases). Between the trimmed V and J ends, which lost 8 bases and 7 bases, there was a span of 12 bases. The CDR3 contains 13 residues. The germline V gene encodes CDR1 SNHLY and CDR2 FYNNEI. CDR3 region: CASSGQSNSPLHF. Here the CDR3 DNA reads TGTGCCAGCTCCGGACAGTCGAATTCACCCCTCCACTTT.

The chain has TRBV11-3 and TRBJ2-1, with 11 nucleotides matching TRBD2. In germline, CDR1 is SGHNT, CDR2 YENEEA. This CDR3 is built from 15 residues. The V and J ends lost 4 bases and 6 bases, in that order; junction bases with no gene match: 5. As DNA, the CDR3 is TGTGCCAGCAGCTCTCTAGCGGGGGGCCTCAATGAGCAGTTCTTC. This sequence encodes CASSSLAGGLNEQFF.

CDR3 nucleotides: TGTGCCAGCACCCGGGAGGTCTATGGCTACACCTTC. Translated: CASTREVYGYTF. V usage is TRBV28 and J usage is TRBJ1-2; unclear D gene. CDR3 length: 12 residues. Trimming stripped 7 bases from V and 4 bases from J, with 10 bases between. Germline V gene sequence: CDR1 MDHEN, CDR2 SYDVKM.